This passage covers 32 T cell receptor beta chains from one sample sequenced in a study of cytomegalovirus exposure and HLA in healthy donors. Researchers ran the PCR with 60 Vbeta and 13 Jbeta primers. This table comes from immunoSEQ multiplex PCR, and its TCRdb copy is limited to in-frame clones, with some not included. This repertoire shows approximately 220,000 clones, 65% to 75% found once; its top ten account for under 2%. Sequencing input: PBMCs. Receptors originate from a woman in her twenties or thirties in good health and CMV-seronegative.

The chain combines TRBV6-6 with TRBJ2-7; TRBD1 matches at 8 bases. Germline V gene lookup returns CDR1 MNHNY and CDR2 SVGAGI (reference sequence). The V and J ends lost 3 bases and 2 bases, in that order; junction bases with no gene match: 9. This CDR3 has 16 residues. The CDR3 loop reads CASSYAPGQATYEQYF. Written as DNA, the CDR3 is TGTGCCAGCAGTTATGCACCGGGACAGGCCACCTACGAGCAGTACTTC.

The chain has TRBV7-9 and TRBJ2-7; no clear D gene. CDR1 is SEHNR and CDR2 is FQNEAQ in the germline V gene (reference sequence). The CDR3 totals 13 residues. The V and J ends lost 2 bases and 0 bases respectively, with 5 bases between them. CDR3 sequence: CASSLTSSYEQYF. CDR3 DNA: TGTGCCAGCAGCTTAACCAGCTCCTACGAGCAGTACTTC.

The chain recombines TRBV6-4 with TRBJ2-1, with TRBD2 matching 13 bases. With V trimmed by 0 bases and J by 7 bases, 0 bases remained unmatched. Per germline, CDR1 MRHNA and CDR2 SNTAGT. CDR3 length: 15 amino acids. CDR3 DNA: TGTGCCAGCAGTGACTCACTAGCGGGGGGGAATGAGCAGTTCTTC. This gives the protein CASSDSLAGGNEQFF.

This chain links TRBV6-5 with TRBJ1-1; no reliable D call. This CDR3 is built from 15 residues. The V gene lost 2 bases and the J gene lost 1 base, with 11 bases spanning the gap. Germline V lookup: CDR1 MNHEY, CDR2 SVGAGI. The CDR3 loop reads CASSYPWAPNTEAFF. The CDR3 DNA reads TGTGCCAGCAGTTACCCTTGGGCGCCGAACACTGAAGCTTTCTTT.

This clone was observed a few times. The chain links TRBV7-2 to TRBJ2-2; D perhaps matches TRBD2 (6 bases). V was shortened by 6 bases and J by 7 bases, with 12 bases between the two germline ends. Germline V gives CDR1 SGHTA, CDR2 FQGNSA. The CDR3 loop spans 13 amino acids. DNA for the CDR3: TGTGCCAGCAGTCCTAGCGTGGGCGGGGAGCTGTTTTTT. Translation gives CASSPSVGGELFF.

This chain links TRBV7-9 with TRBJ2-3; the D gene is possibly TRBD2 (5 bases). The CDR3 runs 13 residues. Trimming removed 3 bases at V and 9 bases at J, with 13 bases between. Per germline, CDR1 SEHNR and CDR2 FQNEAQ (reference sequence). CDR3 sequence reads: CASSFSGFVTQYF. CDR3 sequence (DNA): TGTGCCAGCAGCTTCTCGGGATTCGTCACGCAGTATTTT.

The chain joins TRBV7-2 to TRBJ2-5; 9 bases line up with TRBD2. V was clipped by 1 base and J by 2 bases; unmatched bases: 2. Germline CDR1 and CDR2: SGHTA and FQGNSA. The CDR3 runs 15 residues. CDR3 amino acids: CASSLDSGGQETQYF. The CDR3 DNA is TGTGCCAGCAGCTTAGATAGCGGGGGTCAAGAGACCCAGTACTTC.

The DNA for the CDR3 is TGTGCCACCAGCAGACCTAGCGAGACCCAGTACTTC. As protein: CATSRPSETQYF. The chain uses TRBV15 and TRBJ2-5; TRBD2 might be the D (5 bases). Trimming took 2 bases from V and 5 from J, leaving 6 bases between them. CDR1 is LNHNV, CDR2 YYDKDF, per germline (reference sequence). The CDR3 is made up of 12 amino acids.

This chain joins TRBV19 and TRBJ2-1; 7 positions agree with TRBD2. Germline V CDR1 and CDR2: LNHDA, SQIVND (reference sequence). The CDR3 has 13 residues. Losses at the gene ends were 8 bases for V and 6 bases for J; bases not matched to a gene: 7. The CDR3 protein is CASLGLDGNEQFF. The DNA of the CDR3 is TGTGCCAGTTTAGGACTAGACGGCAATGAGCAGTTCTTC.

The CDR3 DNA reads TGTGCCAGCTCACCACCTACGGACAGCGGGGAGCTGTTTTTT. As protein: CASSPPTDSGELFF. The chain joins TRBV18 to TRBJ2-2; tentatively, D is TRBD1 (6 bases). The germline V gene has CDR1 KGHSH and CDR2 LQKENI. V shed 0 bases and J shed 7 bases, with 9 bases lying between them. This CDR3 contains 14 residues.

This clone was observed a handful of times. V usage is TRBV6-1 and J usage is TRBJ1-4; D not certain. V lost 6 bases to trimming and J lost 6 bases, with 17 bases between them. This CDR3 is built from 15 residues. Per the germline V gene, CDR1 is MNHNS and CDR2 is SASEGT. The CDR3 spells CASRPPRGGDEKLFF. DNA of the CDR3: TGTGCCAGCAGACCCCCCCGGGGAGGCGATGAAAAACTGTTTTTT.

The chain links TRBV29-1 to TRBJ1-1; the match to TRBD1 covers 8 bases. The CDR3 is made up of 14 amino acids. V dropped 2 bases and J dropped 1; count of bases not matched to a gene: 3. Per the germline V gene, CDR1 is SQVTM and CDR2 is ANQGSEA. The CDR3 nucleotides are TGCAGCGTTGAATTTGGGACAGGGAACACTGAAGCTTTCTTT. It encodes CSVEFGTGNTEAFF. Drawing the rest from reference TRBV29-1 and TRBJ1-1, the complete variable domain is SAVISQKPSRDICQRGTSLTIQCQVDSQVTMMFWYRQQPGQSLTLIATANQGSEATYESGFVIDKFPISRPNLTFSTLTVSNMSPEDSSIYLCSVEFGTGNTEAFFGQGTRLTVV.

The chain combines TRBV11-3 with TRBJ1-2; 7 nucleotides line up with TRBD1. Germline assignment: CDR1 SGHNT and CDR2 YENEEA. Trimming removed 5 bases from V and 5 bases from J; junction bases left unmatched: 8. This CDR3 has 14 residues. CDR3 nucleotides: TGTGCCAGCAGCCCGGACAGGAAGGATTATGGCTACACCTTC. It yields the protein CASSPDRKDYGYTF.

The chain links TRBV11-3 to TRBJ1-1; D is unclear. The CDR3 contains 13 residues. V lost 2 bases and J lost 5, with 9 bases in between. The germline CDR1 and CDR2 sequences are SGHNT and YENEEA. The CDR3 region is CASSLSRETEAFF. CDR3 DNA sequence: TGTGCCAGCAGCTTATCGAGGGAGACTGAAGCTTTCTTT.

The rearrangement uses TRBV5-1 and TRBJ2-7; TRBD2 matches at 10 bases. CDR1 SGHRS and CDR2 YFSETQ come from the germline V gene. This CDR3 is 14 amino acids long. Trimming cost V 6 bases and J 7 bases; bases outside gene matches: 10. The CDR3, as DNA: TGCGCCAGCACGAGGGGACTAGCGCTGGAAGAGCAGTACTTC. Translation gives CASTRGLALEEQYF.

The V and J genes are TRBV5-1 and TRBJ2-7; D is perhaps TRBD1 (6 bases). Germline CDR1 is SGHRS and CDR2 is YFSETQ. V was trimmed by 5 bases and J by 7 bases, leaving 22 bases between them. The length of the CDR3 is 15 residues. CDR3 sequence (DNA): TGCGCCAGCAGTTTTGGCACGGACAGTTCTAGGGAGCAGTACTTC. Residues: CASSFGTDSSREQYF.

The chain recombines TRBV5-1 with TRBJ2-5; 13 nucleotides line up with TRBD2. The CDR3 runs 15 residues. Germline V gene sequence: CDR1 SGHRS, CDR2 YFSETQ. The J segment lost 0 bases and the V segment lost 4 bases, leaving 0 bases of the junction unmatched. The CDR3 reads CASSTSGGDQETQYF. CDR3 nucleotide sequence: TGCGCCAGCAGCACTAGCGGGGGGGACCAAGAGACCCAGTACTTC.

This clone came up once. This sequence joins TRBV19 and TRBJ1-1, with 7 bases fitting TRBD1. This CDR3 has 13 amino acids. J was trimmed by 10 bases and V by 7 bases; bases with no gene match: 12. Germline CDR1 reads LNHDA; CDR2 reads SQIVND (reference sequence). The CDR3 coding sequence is TGTGCCAGTAAAACCGTCCCGACAGGGCCAGCTTTCTTT. Protein: CASKTVPTGPAFF.

The V call is TRBV6-6, the J call TRBJ1-2; D is ambiguous. From germline, CDR1 is MNHNY and CDR2 SVGAGI (reference sequence). This CDR3 region has 14 residues. V lost 2 bases, J lost 0 bases, and 7 bases lay in between. CDR3 DNA: TGTGCCAGCAGTTACGGTCCGGCTAACTATGGCTACACCTTC. This gives the protein CASSYGPANYGYTF.

The chain carries TRBV6-6 and TRBJ2-1; 9 positions match TRBD1. CDR1 and CDR2 from the germline V gene are MNHNY and SVGAGI (reference sequence). The CDR3 runs to 15 residues. V lost 2 bases, J lost 4 bases, and 3 bases stayed unmatched. CDR3 in amino acids: CASSYTGTGYNEQFF. CDR3 sequence (DNA): TGTGCCAGCAGTTACACCGGGACAGGGTACAATGAGCAGTTCTTC.

V gene TRBV11-3 combines with J gene TRBJ2-7; no definite D call. Germline CDR1 SGHNT, CDR2 YENEEA. V lost 1 base, J lost 2 bases, and 6 bases lay in between. The CDR3 length is 13 residues. The CDR3 nucleotides are TGTGCCAGCAGCTTAGGGCAGACCTACGAGCAGTACTTC. Protein product: CASSLGQTYEQYF.

This clone showed up just once. The rearrangement joins TRBV30 to TRBJ1-1; no clear D gene. The CDR3 covers 12 residues. Germline V CDR1 and CDR2: GTSNPN, SVGIG (reference sequence). Trimming cost V 4 bases and J 2 bases, with 8 bases left between them. The CDR3 DNA reads as TGTGCCTGGAAGGAGGAAAACACTGAAGCTTTCTTT. Encoded protein: CAWKEENTEAFF.

This chain connects TRBV6-1 to TRBJ2-2; maybe TRBD2 (6 bases). This CDR3 contains 14 residues. Trimming removed 5 bases at V and 9 bases at J, with 16 bases between. Germline loops: CDR1 MNHNS, CDR2 SASEGT. CDR3 amino acids: CASSRRDSIRELFF. The CDR3 coding sequence is TGTGCCAGCAGTAGACGGGACTCAATCCGGGAGCTGTTTTTT.

The chain links TRBV14 to TRBJ1-3; D may be TRBD1 (6 bases). Germline loops: CDR1 SGHDN, CDR2 FVKESK. Trimming pared 0 bases from V and 3 bases from J, leaving 12 bases between. The CDR3 totals 16 residues. CDR3 in DNA: TGTGCCAGCAGCCAAGATCTCGGCAGGGGTGGAAACACCATATATTTT. It yields the protein CASSQDLGRGGNTIYF.

J is TRBJ2-1 and V is TRBV11-2; 11 bases align to TRBD2. Germline trimming cut 5 bases from V and 13 bases from J; bases unmatched to any gene: 16. This CDR3 region has 16 residues. CDR1 SGHAT and CDR2 FQNNGV come from the germline V gene. The CDR3 reads CASSRLGGVLAGDQFF. The CDR3 DNA sequence: TGTGCCAGCAGCCGGTTGGGGGGGGTACTAGCGGGAGACCAGTTCTTC.

The genes are TRBV7-9 and TRBJ2-1; tentatively, D is TRBD1 (6 bases). The CDR3 is made up of 14 amino acids. CDR1 and CDR2 from the germline V gene are SEHNR and FQNEAQ (reference sequence). Trimming pared 6 bases from V and 7 bases from J, leaving 16 bases between. The CDR3, as DNA: TGTGCCAGCAGTACCGGGGACACTGAGAATGAGCAGTTCTTC. This encodes CASSTGDTENEQFF.

This chain joins TRBV7-9 and TRBJ2-7; 8 bases agree with TRBD1. The V gene end was trimmed by 1 base and the J gene end by 0 bases; junction bases not matched to a gene: 2. The CDR3 is made up of 15 amino acids. In germline, CDR1 is SEHNR, CDR2 FQNEAQ (reference sequence). As DNA, the CDR3 is TGTGCCAGCAGCTTAGGGACAGGGCTCTCCTACGAGCAGTACTTC. It codes for CASSLGTGLSYEQYF.

This chain uses TRBV7-9 with TRBJ1-1, with 7 bases fitting TRBD1. The CDR3 contains 15 residues. Germline V gene data show CDR1 as SEHNR and CDR2 as FQNEAQ (reference sequence). V gave up 4 bases and J gave up 11 bases; unmatched junction bases: 16. CDR3 region: CASSSLGRGGQEAFF. The DNA of the CDR3 is TGTGCCAGCAGCTCCCTAGGGCGGGGAGGACAGGAGGCTTTCTTT.

V gene TRBV29-1 combines with J gene TRBJ1-3, with 9 bases matching TRBD1. Germline lookup yields CDR1 SQVTM and CDR2 ANQGSEA. After removal of 4 bases from V and 2 bases from J, the junction contained 0 bases not matched to a gene. This CDR3 comprises 13 residues. CDR3 in amino acids: CSVGTGAGNTIYF. The CDR3 nucleotides are TGCAGCGTTGGGACAGGGGCTGGAAACACCATATATTTT.

The rearrangement links TRBV5-1 to TRBJ1-2; 9 positions agree with TRBD1. J gave up 5 bases and V 0 bases, and 2 bases lay outside the gene matches. Per the germline V gene, CDR1 is SGHRS and CDR2 is YFSETQ. CDR3 size: 14 residues. The CDR3 nucleotides read TGCGCCAGCAGCTTGGGACAGGGGGGGTATGGCTACACCTTC. As protein: CASSLGQGGYGYTF. Drawing the rest from reference TRBV5-1 and TRBJ1-2, the complete variable domain is KAGVTQTPRYLIKTRGQQVTLSCSPISGHRSVSWYQQTPGQGLQFLFEYFSETQRNKGNFPGRFSGRQFSNSRSEMNVSTLELGDSALYLCASSLGQGGYGYTFGSGTRLTVV.

This chain uses TRBV6-5 with TRBJ2-7; weak D call: TRBD2 (6 bases). The germline CDR1 and CDR2 sequences are MNHEY and SVGAGI. This CDR3 comprises 14 residues. With 6 bases removed from V and 5 bases from J, the gap between germline ends came to 17 bases. CDR3 protein: CASSLTRDSDEQYF. The CDR3 DNA sequence: TGTGCCAGCAGCCTGACTAGAGATTCGGACGAGCAGTACTTC.

The gene calls are TRBV6-5 and TRBJ1-6; D might be TRBD1 (6 bases). Germline V gene data show CDR1 as MNHEY and CDR2 as SVGAGI. The CDR3 is 15 amino acids. The V and J ends lost 1 base and 5 bases respectively, with 9 bases between them. As DNA, the CDR3 is TGTGCCAGCAGTTACTTCAGGGGAGATAATTCACCCCTCCACTTT. Translated: CASSYFRGDNSPLHF.